This TCR beta chain was sequenced during a study of T-cell memory formation after mild COVID-19 (dated by TCRdb to the early 2020s). General notes on the study: Most TCR sequence clusters were specific to one of the two donors. T-cell clones expanding and contracting after mild COVID-19 in two donors were tracked by longitudinal TCRalpha and TCRbeta repertoire sequencing. The cohort comprised two young, previously healthy adult volunteers, one female and one male. Study-level results and caveats: Contracting CD4+ clones turned up mainly in the CM and EM memory subsets, whereas EMRA was where CD8+ clones were enriched. Whether the second-wave clones peaking on day 37 were SARS-CoV-2 specific was not confirmed. The detection of some responding clones in pre-infection memory suggests that pre-existing cross-reactive memory T cells joined the SARS-CoV-2 response. Clones contracting from day 15 to 85 had balanced CD4/CD8 phenotypes, while a second wave expanding from day 15 to 37 was biased towards CD4+. The study included only a couple of mild cases, and larger cohorts that include severe cases with pre-infection samples were judged to be necessary.

Ficoll-Paque density gradient centrifugation was the method used to isolate PBMCs. The CDR3 has 17 amino acids, counting the end cysteine and phenylalanine. CDR3 DNA is the only sequence kept; it has 51 bases, read in frame from the first base. V loses 7 bases of germline sequence and J loses 0 bases, and the interval between the two ends is 18 bases. Looking up the germline V gene (reference sequence) yields CDR1 SEHNR and CDR2 FQNEAQ. In the case of this clonotype: The clone's antigen remains unknown. Base qualities are not recorded, but no much larger clone differs from it by a single base.

TCRdb shows the sequencer as Illumina NovaSeq 6000. TCRalpha and TCRbeta cDNA libraries were built by 5'RACE with constant-segment primers, adding sample barcodes and unique molecular identifiers. Trizol reagent was used to extract RNA from every sample. Amplification of the libraries took two PCR steps, and the second step added a second sample barcode plus Illumina TruSeq adapters. The libraries were sequenced on an Illumina NovaSeq using 2 x 150 bp paired-end reads. The authors processed their data as follows. With migec v1.2.7, reads were demultiplexed and then collapsed into UMI-guided consensus sequences. With mixcr v2.1.11, UMI consensuses were aligned to TRA and TRB V and J templates and assembled into clonotypes. Clonotypes were classified as expanded or contracted when called significant by both edgeR and NoisET, with noise models trained on biological replicates. For edgeR calls, a false discovery rate-adjusted p below 0.01 and a log2 fold-change threshold of 1 were applied. As an exploratory analysis of dynamics, PCA with hierarchical clustering was applied to max-normalized trajectories of the 1000 most abundant clonotypes. Separately sequenced CD4+ and CD8+ repertoires were used to assign the CD4 or CD8 phenotype of responding clones. The public reads were reanalyzed by TCRdb: fastp trimming at Q25, MiXCR alignment, in-frame beta chains only. Every distinct CDR3 protein forms one entry, paired with its most common genes and DNA. TCRdb, not the authors, supplied the V and J calls. The sample contains roughly 200,000 distinct CDR3 sequences, roughly 17% of them found a single time. 2% to 2.5% of the sample is in the top ten clones.

The V gene is TRBV7-9 and the J gene is TRBJ1-4, and perhaps TRBD1 as D gene, on 6 matching bases. This receptor was obtained from an adult woman who had mild COVID-19 (a few samples of this study predate the infection). The sample titles of this study are shuffled in the database, so cell type and time point are left out; the donor was told from shared clones. The sample comprised PBMCs or a T cell subset sorted from them (not recorded which). The CDR3 protein: CASITRDTFATNEKLFF. The DNA sequence is as follows: TGTGCCAGCATCACCCGGGACACCTTTGCAACTAATGAAAAACTGTTTTTT.